Shown below are 29 T cell receptor beta chains from a single sample sequenced in a study of blood T cell repertoires in COVID-19. Method: immunoSEQ multiplex PCR; TCRdb's copy keeps in-frame clones and lacks some. The table lists around 360,000 clones, more than 75% of them singletons. The sequencing input was PBMCs or T cells enriched from blood (not recorded which). The receptors come from a woman aged 30 to 39 who had recovered from COVID-19.

V is TRBV24-1 and J is TRBJ1-4; 8 nucleotides match TRBD1. The CDR3 runs 14 residues. V lost 6 bases and J lost 7; bases outside the gene matches: 6. Germline V gene sequence: CDR1 KGHDR, CDR2 SFDVKD. CDR3 protein: CATSSRGQAEKLFF. The CDR3 nucleotides are TGTGCCACCAGTAGCAGGGGGCAGGCTGAAAAACTGTTTTTT.

CDR3 nucleotide sequence: TGTGCCAGCAGTGAAGGCCGACTCTACGAGCAGTACTTC. This gives the protein CASSEGRLYEQYF. The chain carries TRBV6-1 and TRBJ2-7, with D uncertain. Germline V CDR1 and CDR2: MNHNS, SASEGT. The CDR3 length is 13 residues. Trimming cost V 1 base and J 3 bases, with 7 bases left between them.

The rearrangement uses TRBV27 and TRBJ1-2; TRBD1 matches 8 bases. V lost 2 bases to trimming and J lost 7 bases; unmatched junction nucleotides: 6. The CDR3 contains 14 residues. Looked up from germline, CDR1 is MNHEY and CDR2 is SMNVEV (reference sequence). The CDR3 bases are TGTGCCAGCAGTTTAGGACAGGGACTGGGTGGCTACACCTTC. Its protein product is CASSLGQGLGGYTF.

The chain carries TRBV6-4 and TRBJ1-2; TRBD1 agrees at 9 bases. V was pared by 3 bases and J by 0 bases, with 8 bases of the junction left unmatched. CDR1 is MRHNA and CDR2 is SNTAGT in the germline V gene. The CDR3 runs 17 residues. The CDR3 loop reads CASSEFGTGTTNYGYTF. The CDR3 bases are TGTGCCAGCAGTGAATTTGGGACAGGGACCACTAACTATGGCTACACCTTC.

The chain has TRBV6-5 and TRBJ1-1; 7 bases map to TRBD1. The germline V gene encodes CDR1 MNHEY and CDR2 SVGAGI. V lost 7 bases and J lost 0; bases outside the gene matches: 5. The CDR3 consists of 14 residues. The CDR3 sequence is CASTGTDLNTEAFF. The DNA of the CDR3 is TGTGCCAGCACCGGGACAGACCTGAACACTGAAGCTTTCTTT.

The chain links TRBV3-1 (or the pseudogene TRBV3-2) to TRBJ1-5; possibly TRBD1 for D (6 bases). The V gene lost 3 bases and the J gene lost 3 bases, with 12 bases spanning the gap. CDR1 LGHDT and CDR2 YNNKEL come from the germline V gene (reference sequence). This CDR3 is built from 15 residues. CDR3 protein: CASSQTTGFNQPQHF. The CDR3 DNA follows: TGTGCCAGCAGCCAGACGACAGGATTCAATCAGCCCCAGCATTTT.

This chain connects TRBV6-1 to TRBJ1-2, with no clear D. CDR1 is MNHNS, CDR2 SASEGT, per germline. There are 13 residues in the CDR3. Trimming shortened V by 5 bases and J by 8 bases, and 15 bases separated the two germline ends. CDR3 nucleotides: TGTGCCAGCAGTTATCTTGTGGGAGGGGGCTACACCTTC. This sequence encodes CASSYLVGGGYTF.

This chain connects TRBV19 to TRBJ1-1, with no clear D. Trimming removed 1 base from V and 10 bases from J, with 10 bases in between. This CDR3 region has 12 residues. Germline loops: CDR1 LNHDA, CDR2 SQIVND (reference sequence). The CDR3 region has the DNA TGTGCCAGTAGTATAGGGGCCGGGAGAGCTTTCTTT. Amino acids: CASSIGAGRAFF. Together with reference TRBV19 and TRBJ1-1, the CDR3 gives the full variable domain: DGGITQSPKYLFRKEGQNVTLSCEQNLNHDAMYWYRQDPGQGLRLIYYSQIVNDFQKGDIAEGYSVSREKKESFPLTVTSAQKNPTAFYLCASSIGAGRAFFGQGTRLTVV.

This clone was seen more than once but under ten times. This chain uses TRBV6-1 with TRBJ2-2, with 8 positions matching TRBD2. This CDR3 spans 16 amino acids. The J segment lost 7 bases and the V segment lost 0 bases, leaving 7 bases of the junction unmatched. The germline gives CDR1 MNHNS, CDR2 SASEGT. The CDR3 here is CASSEAAGGVFGELFF. CDR3 DNA sequence: TGTGCCAGCAGTGAAGCGGCGGGGGGCGTCTTCGGGGAGCTGTTTTTT.

This clone was recorded a few times. The CDR3 nucleotides read TGTGCCAGCAGCCGGGACAGGGAGTATGGCTACACCTTC. Encoded protein: CASSRDREYGYTF. The chain has TRBV5-4 and TRBJ1-2, with 9 bases identical to TRBD1. Looked up from germline, CDR1 is SGHNT and CDR2 is YYREEE (reference sequence). This CDR3 region has 13 residues. V shed 4 bases and J 5 bases; nucleotides not matched to a gene: 3.

The CDR3 loop reads CASSLEGHSYEQYF. The CDR3 DNA is TGTGCCAGCAGCTTGGAGGGACACTCCTACGAGCAGTACTTC. This chain joins TRBV5-6 and TRBJ2-7, with D possibly TRBD1 on 6 matching bases. V lost 0 bases and J 0 bases, leaving 7 bases between the germline ends. Germline V gene sequence: CDR1 SGHDT, CDR2 YYEEEE. This CDR3 comprises 14 residues.

The gene calls are TRBV5-6 and TRBJ1-1; D gene ambiguous. V lost 0 bases and J 0 bases, leaving 9 bases between the germline ends. The V gene's germline CDR1 is SGHDT and CDR2 YYEEEE. This CDR3 comprises 15 residues. The CDR3 spells CASSLVGLLNTEAFF. CDR3 coding DNA: TGTGCCAGCAGCTTGGTCGGACTACTGAACACTGAAGCTTTCTTT.

V usage is TRBV7-2 and J usage is TRBJ2-7; 7 bases are shared with TRBD2. The CDR3 is 13 amino acids. The germline CDR1 and CDR2 sequences are SGHTA and FQGNSA. The V segment lost 0 bases and the J segment 7 bases; nucleotides outside the gene matches: 3. This chain's CDR3 is CASSLANGGEQYF. The CDR3 DNA reads TGTGCCAGCAGCTTAGCGAACGGGGGGGAGCAGTACTTC.

Points on this clone: The sample holds other DNA sequences that translate to the same CDR3. The chain carries TRBV29-1 and TRBJ2-7; 9 bases match TRBD1. The length of the CDR3 is 13 residues. Losses at the gene ends were 3 bases for V and 3 bases for J; bases not matched to a gene: 3. Germline CDR1 is SQVTM and CDR2 is ANQGSEA. Here the CDR3 reads CSVEGQGGYEQYF. The CDR3 DNA reads as TGCAGCGTTGAGGGACAGGGTGGCTACGAGCAGTACTTC.

V usage is TRBV27 and J usage is TRBJ1-6; 8 positions agree with TRBD1. The J segment lost 6 bases and the V segment lost 5 bases, leaving 9 bases of the junction unmatched. Germline CDR1 and CDR2: MNHEY and SMNVEV (reference sequence). The CDR3 length is 16 residues. The DNA for the CDR3 is TGTGCCAGCAGTCCGACAGGGGCAGCCTCTAATTCACCCCTCCACTTT. Amino acid sequence: CASSPTGAASNSPLHF.

This chain links TRBV7-2 with TRBJ1-1; 9 nucleotides agree with TRBD1. This CDR3 comprises 13 residues. After removal of 5 bases from V and 5 bases from J, the junction contained 3 bases not matched to a gene. Germline V gene sequence: CDR1 SGHTA, CDR2 FQGNSA. CDR3 region: CASSGDRATEAFF. As DNA, the CDR3 is TGTGCCAGCAGCGGGGACAGGGCTACTGAAGCTTTCTTT. Combining the CDR3 with reference TRBV7-2 and TRBJ1-1 gives the whole variable domain GAGVSQSPSNKVTEKGKDVELRCDPISGHTALYWYRQSLGQGLEFLIYFQGNSAPDKSGLPSDRFSAERTGGSVSTLTIQRTQQEDSAVYLCASSGDRATEAFFGQGTRLTVV.

This clone came up a few times. The chain is built from TRBV6-5 and TRBJ2-1; the D is unclear. V was shortened by 8 bases and J by 7 bases, with 9 bases between the two germline ends. The CDR3 is made up of 11 amino acids. CDR1 MNHEY and CDR2 SVGAGI come from the germline V gene. The CDR3: CASSNSNEQFF. In DNA, the CDR3 is TGTGCCAGCTCCAACTCTAATGAGCAGTTCTTC.

The V gene is TRBV7-9, the J gene TRBJ2-1; D is ambiguous. This CDR3 spans 14 amino acids. The germline V gene has CDR1 SEHNR and CDR2 FQNEAQ (reference sequence). Trimming took 7 bases from V and 2 from J, leaving 12 bases between them. CDR3 DNA sequence: TGTGCCAGCACCTCAGGATTGACCTACAATGAGCAGTTCTTC. The encoded protein is CASTSGLTYNEQFF.

The genes are TRBV6-5 and TRBJ2-7; the match to TRBD1 covers 8 bases. This CDR3 is 14 amino acids long. The trim removed 6 bases at V and 4 bases at J, leaving 8 bases unmatched. CDR1 is MNHEY and CDR2 is SVGAGI in the germline V gene. This CDR3 is CASRGAGGFYEQYF. For the CDR3, the DNA is TGTGCCAGCAGGGGGGCAGGGGGCTTTTACGAGCAGTACTTC.

The chain has TRBV18 and TRBJ2-7; D remains ambiguous. The V gene lost 3 bases and the J gene lost 3 bases, with 15 bases spanning the gap. Germline CDR1 KGHSH, CDR2 LQKENI. This CDR3 comprises 15 residues. CDR3 bases: TGTGCCAGCTCACCGAGGCTATCGGCAGACTACGAGCAGTACTTC. Amino acids: CASSPRLSADYEQYF.

This chain links TRBV11-2 with TRBJ2-1; 8 positions match TRBD1. Germline loops: CDR1 SGHAT, CDR2 FQNNGV. The CDR3 length is 11 residues. The J segment lost 15 bases and the V segment lost 5 bases, leaving 6 bases of the junction unmatched. CDR3 coding DNA: TGTGCCAGCAGCCCGACAGGGGCGCTGTTCTTC. Its protein is CASSPTGALFF. The variable domain in full, completed from reference TRBV11-2 and TRBJ2-1, reads EAGVAQSPRYKIIEKRQSVAFWCNPISGHATLYWYQQILGQGPKLLIQFQNNGVVDDSQLPKDRFSAERLKGVDSTLKIQPAKLEDSAVYLCASSPTGALFFGPGTRLTVL.

The chain carries TRBV28 and TRBJ2-1; 8 nucleotides align to TRBD2. Germline-derived CDR1 and CDR2 are MDHEN and SYDVKM. J gave up 3 bases and V 5 bases, and 9 bases lay outside the gene matches. This CDR3 region has 16 residues. CDR3 in DNA: TGTGCCAGCAGTCTCACGACTAGCGCCAGCTACAATGAGCAGTTCTTC. As protein: CASSLTTSASYNEQFF.

This sequence joins TRBV24-1 and TRBJ1-2; D gene unclear. Trimming left V 1 base short and J 6 bases short, with 8 bases between. This CDR3 is 13 amino acids long. Looked up from germline, CDR1 is KGHDR and CDR2 is SFDVKD. CDR3 sequence reads: CATSDFEGHGYTF. The CDR3 nucleotides are TGTGCCACCAGTGATTTCGAGGGCCATGGCTACACCTTC.

The chain employs TRBV28 and TRBJ2-5, with D perhaps matching TRBD1 (6 bases). Per germline, CDR1 MDHEN and CDR2 SYDVKM. The V and J ends lost 3 bases and 10 bases respectively, with 9 bases between them. The CDR3 totals 11 residues. The CDR3 DNA sequence: TGTGCCAGCAGTTTGGACAGTTACCAGTACTTC. It is translated as CASSLDSYQYF. Variable domain in full (rest from reference TRBV28 and TRBJ2-5): DVKVTQSSRYLVKRTGEKVFLECVQDMDHENMFWYRQDPGLGLRLIYFSYDVKMKEKGDIPEGYSVSREKKERFSLILESASTNQTSMYLCASSLDSYQYFGPGTRLLVL.

The J gene is TRBJ2-2, the V gene TRBV28, with D perhaps TRBD2 (5 bases). V was cut by 6 bases and J by 1 base, with 9 bases left in between. CDR3 length: 14 amino acids. CDR1 is MDHEN, CDR2 SYDVKM, per germline. The CDR3 nucleotides read TGTGCCAGCAGGTCGGGAAGGAACACCGGGGAGCTGTTTTTT. It translates to CASRSGRNTGELFF.

The chain recombines TRBV2 with TRBJ1-2; 11 bases map to TRBD1. Per germline, CDR1 SNHLY and CDR2 FYNNEI. This CDR3 region has 17 residues. The junction had 9 bases not matched to a gene; V was cut back by 0 bases and J by 6 bases. CDR3 sequence (DNA): TGTGCCAGCAGTGAAGCGCTTCCGGGACAGGGGGTGGATGGCTACACCTTC. This translates into CASSEALPGQGVDGYTF.

Written as DNA, the CDR3 is TGCGCCAGCAGCCCCCGACAGGGACCTAGCAATCAGCCCCAGCATTTT. Translated: CASSPRQGPSNQPQHF. This chain joins TRBV4-1 and TRBJ1-5; 7 bases match TRBD1. In germline, CDR1 is MGHRA, CDR2 YSYEKL. V was pared by 4 bases and J by 0 bases, with 6 bases of the junction left unmatched. This CDR3 spans 16 amino acids.

This clone was picked up one time. The genes are TRBV5-4 and TRBJ1-3; the match to TRBD1 covers 8 bases. The CDR3 spans 15 residues. The germline gives CDR1 SGHNT, CDR2 YYREEE (reference sequence). After removal of 4 bases from V and 3 bases from J, the junction contained 6 bases not matched to a gene. The CDR3 spells CASSRQGNNGNTIYF. The CDR3 DNA follows: TGTGCCAGCAGCCGACAGGGGAATAATGGAAACACCATATATTTT.

This clone was seen a handful of times. The V gene is TRBV2, the J gene TRBJ2-1; 9 positions agree with TRBD2. CDR1 and CDR2 from the germline V gene are SNHLY and FYNNEI. With 8 bases clipped from V and 3 bases from J, the junction kept 8 bases outside the gene matches. CDR3 length: 15 amino acids. In DNA, the CDR3 is TGTGCCAGCTCGCCTTTAGCGGGGGTCTACAATGAGCAGTTCTTC. It codes for CASSPLAGVYNEQFF. The complete variable domain, with remaining parts taken from reference TRBV2 and TRBJ2-1, reads EPEVTQTPSHQVTQMGQEVILRCVPISNHLYFYWYRQILGQKVEFLVSFYNNEISEKSEIFDDQFSVERPDGSNFTLKIRSTKLEDSAMYFCASSPLAGVYNEQFFGPGTRLTVL.